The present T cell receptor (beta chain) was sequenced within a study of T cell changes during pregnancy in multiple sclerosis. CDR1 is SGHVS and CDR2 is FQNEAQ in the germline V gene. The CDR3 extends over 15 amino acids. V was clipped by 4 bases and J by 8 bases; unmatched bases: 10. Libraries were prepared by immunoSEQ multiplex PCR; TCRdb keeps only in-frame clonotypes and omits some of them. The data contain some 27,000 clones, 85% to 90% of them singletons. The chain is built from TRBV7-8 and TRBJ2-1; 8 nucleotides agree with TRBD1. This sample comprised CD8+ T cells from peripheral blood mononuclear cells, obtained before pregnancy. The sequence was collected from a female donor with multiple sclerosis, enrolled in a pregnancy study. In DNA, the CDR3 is TGTGCCAGCAGCTACGGGACAGGATACGGGGATGAGCAGTTCTTC. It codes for CASSYGTGYGDEQFF.